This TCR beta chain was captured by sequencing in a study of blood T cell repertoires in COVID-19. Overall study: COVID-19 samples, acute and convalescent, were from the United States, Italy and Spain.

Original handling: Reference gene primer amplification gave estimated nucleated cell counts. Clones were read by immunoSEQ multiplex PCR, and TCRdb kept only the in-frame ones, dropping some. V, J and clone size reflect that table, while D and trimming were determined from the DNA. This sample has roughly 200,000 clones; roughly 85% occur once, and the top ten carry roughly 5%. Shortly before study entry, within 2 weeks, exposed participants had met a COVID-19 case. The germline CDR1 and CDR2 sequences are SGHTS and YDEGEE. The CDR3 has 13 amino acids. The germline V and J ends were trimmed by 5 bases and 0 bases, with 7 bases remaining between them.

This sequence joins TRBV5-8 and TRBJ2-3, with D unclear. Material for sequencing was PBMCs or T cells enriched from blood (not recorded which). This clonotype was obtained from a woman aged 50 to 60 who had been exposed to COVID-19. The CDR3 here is CASRKTSTDTQYF. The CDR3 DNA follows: TGTGCCAGCAGGAAGACTAGCACAGATACGCAGTATTTT.